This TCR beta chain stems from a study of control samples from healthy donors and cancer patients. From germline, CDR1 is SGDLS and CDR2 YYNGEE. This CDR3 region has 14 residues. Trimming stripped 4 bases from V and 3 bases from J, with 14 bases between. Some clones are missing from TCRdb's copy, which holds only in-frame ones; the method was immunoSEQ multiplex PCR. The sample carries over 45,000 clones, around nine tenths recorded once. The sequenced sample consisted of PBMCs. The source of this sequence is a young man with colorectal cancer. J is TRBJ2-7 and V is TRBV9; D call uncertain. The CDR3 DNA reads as TGTGCCAGCAGCCCCACCGACCGATACTACGAGCAGTACTTC. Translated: CASSPTDRYYEQYF.